This TCR beta chain is drawn from a study of shared clonotypes between healthy human individuals (dated by TCRdb to about 2020). Study-wide context: The cohort included three men and a couple of women between 18 and 49 years of age. For each donor, CD4 naive and CD4 memory were each given three plates, CD8 naive was given two plates, and CD8 memory was given one plate. The study deeply sequenced blood TCR repertoires of five healthy adults to estimate repertoire size and the extent of clonotype sharing between individuals. Different laboratories and diverse techniques were used to prepare libraries and sequence TCR repertoires, to increase sequencing depth and limit assay-specific biases. Per donor, leukapheresis produced somewhere between about 0.9 and 9.5 billion PBMCs.

Using the deep immunoSEQ assay, TCR CDR3 regions were amplified from genomic DNA by multiplex PCR. Genomic DNA extracted from each cell subset was distributed evenly over all wells of several immunoSEQ 96-well plates, and each plate served as one replicate. For sorted subsets, about 220 ng of genomic DNA, equivalent to roughly 30,000 T cell genomes, went into each replicate PCR. Purified libraries were quantified with a Qubit 3.0 fluorometer, sized on a Bioanalyzer 2100, and re-quantified with the KAPA Library Quantification kit. Each immunoSEQ 96-well plate was sequenced on its own single-read 150-cycle Illumina NextSeq 550 flow cell. The published analysis was carried out like this. Because the immunoSEQ output held only junctional sequences and lacked quality scores, the filtering could not match the filtering applied to full-length reads. To assign V/J genes and CDR3, sequences were annotated using PyIR, a Python wrapper for IgBLAST v1.9, with IMGT germline references. Reads were removed for weak V/J assignments (E-value above 1e-6), missing CDR3, stop codons, out-of-frame junctions, or ambiguous translated residues. V3J clonotypes were defined as sequences sharing the same inferred V gene, J gene, and CDR3 amino acid sequence. To compute the percentage overlap between repertoires, the number of shared unique clonotypes was divided by the size of the smaller repertoire. Three approaches were used to assess repertoire richness: RTK rarefaction, the Chao1 estimator, and Recon v2.1 estimates of unobserved clonotypes. For all TCRbeta clonotypes obtained by the gDNA method from a few donors, generation probabilities were computed with OLGA. Held by TCRdb, this immuneACCESS table contains in-frame sequences only and omits some clones. Under half of the omission traces to an unresolved V gene where checked; the cause of the rest is unknown. V and J calls plus clone size are reproduced from that table; the DNA served to infer D and trimming. The sample data list approximately 2.3 million clones, and about 92% of these were observed just once. The ten most abundant clones make up approximately 0.4% of the sample.

Points the paper makes about the study in general: Higher generation probabilities were observed for clonotypes shared by all four sorted-subset donors than for non-shared clonotypes. Sampling was restricted to blood, and TCR repertoires in tissue are likely to differ from TCR repertoires in blood. Because the study included a small number of donors, the genetic and exposure-history diversity represented was limited. Even with the large sequencing depth, rarefaction of the sorted-subset datasets indicated that sequencing was incomplete. Pairwise subsampling led to the expectation that sequencing depth would affect the degree of clonotype sharing among donors. Larger estimated clonotype richness was generally found for naive subsets than for memory subsets. Around 5% of naive CD4, 3.5% of naive CD8, roughly 2.4% of memory CD4, and roughly 0.4% of memory CD8 clonotypes were shared across a few donors.

The donors were healthy, HIV-negative adults with no recently reported acute infections or vaccinations. All donors were Caucasian adults living in Nashville, Tennessee, USA. Magnetic negative selection was used to enrich CD4+ T cells, after which naive cells were positively selected on CD45RA and the negative fraction became the memory subset. Blood was collected by leukapheresis, and PBMCs were isolated by Ficoll-Histopaque density gradient centrifugation and then cryopreserved in liquid nitrogen vapor phase. Purity and quantity of every magnetically sorted T cell population were checked by analytical flow cytometry. From each sorted fraction, genomic DNA was isolated and quantified by UV absorbance on a Nanodrop 2000c. CDR1 is given as LNHDA and CDR2 as SQIVND, both from the germline V gene (reference sequence). The germline V and J ends show losses of 0 bases and 3 bases respectively, and no gene match explains 12 bases of the junction. CDR3 length: 18 amino acids, cysteine to phenylalanine. The sequence is cut down to CDR3 DNA, 54 bases in frame from base 1.

This clone was counted once. This clone's antigen is unknown. Base qualities are not at hand, and no much larger clone is one base apart. This receptor was identified in a young man in good health. Some clones in this sample may be carry-over from other donors' samples. This chain is built from TRBV19 and TRBJ2-7, and 9 junction bases match TRBD1. The sequenced material came from naive CD4+ T cells from PBMCs. The sample's cell subset or site label is to be understood as: CD45RA+ positively selected. The DNA reads TGTGCCAGTAGTATAGAACCTTCTGGACAGGGGATTAGCTACGAGCAGTACTTC. Its protein is CASSIEPSGQGISYEQYF.